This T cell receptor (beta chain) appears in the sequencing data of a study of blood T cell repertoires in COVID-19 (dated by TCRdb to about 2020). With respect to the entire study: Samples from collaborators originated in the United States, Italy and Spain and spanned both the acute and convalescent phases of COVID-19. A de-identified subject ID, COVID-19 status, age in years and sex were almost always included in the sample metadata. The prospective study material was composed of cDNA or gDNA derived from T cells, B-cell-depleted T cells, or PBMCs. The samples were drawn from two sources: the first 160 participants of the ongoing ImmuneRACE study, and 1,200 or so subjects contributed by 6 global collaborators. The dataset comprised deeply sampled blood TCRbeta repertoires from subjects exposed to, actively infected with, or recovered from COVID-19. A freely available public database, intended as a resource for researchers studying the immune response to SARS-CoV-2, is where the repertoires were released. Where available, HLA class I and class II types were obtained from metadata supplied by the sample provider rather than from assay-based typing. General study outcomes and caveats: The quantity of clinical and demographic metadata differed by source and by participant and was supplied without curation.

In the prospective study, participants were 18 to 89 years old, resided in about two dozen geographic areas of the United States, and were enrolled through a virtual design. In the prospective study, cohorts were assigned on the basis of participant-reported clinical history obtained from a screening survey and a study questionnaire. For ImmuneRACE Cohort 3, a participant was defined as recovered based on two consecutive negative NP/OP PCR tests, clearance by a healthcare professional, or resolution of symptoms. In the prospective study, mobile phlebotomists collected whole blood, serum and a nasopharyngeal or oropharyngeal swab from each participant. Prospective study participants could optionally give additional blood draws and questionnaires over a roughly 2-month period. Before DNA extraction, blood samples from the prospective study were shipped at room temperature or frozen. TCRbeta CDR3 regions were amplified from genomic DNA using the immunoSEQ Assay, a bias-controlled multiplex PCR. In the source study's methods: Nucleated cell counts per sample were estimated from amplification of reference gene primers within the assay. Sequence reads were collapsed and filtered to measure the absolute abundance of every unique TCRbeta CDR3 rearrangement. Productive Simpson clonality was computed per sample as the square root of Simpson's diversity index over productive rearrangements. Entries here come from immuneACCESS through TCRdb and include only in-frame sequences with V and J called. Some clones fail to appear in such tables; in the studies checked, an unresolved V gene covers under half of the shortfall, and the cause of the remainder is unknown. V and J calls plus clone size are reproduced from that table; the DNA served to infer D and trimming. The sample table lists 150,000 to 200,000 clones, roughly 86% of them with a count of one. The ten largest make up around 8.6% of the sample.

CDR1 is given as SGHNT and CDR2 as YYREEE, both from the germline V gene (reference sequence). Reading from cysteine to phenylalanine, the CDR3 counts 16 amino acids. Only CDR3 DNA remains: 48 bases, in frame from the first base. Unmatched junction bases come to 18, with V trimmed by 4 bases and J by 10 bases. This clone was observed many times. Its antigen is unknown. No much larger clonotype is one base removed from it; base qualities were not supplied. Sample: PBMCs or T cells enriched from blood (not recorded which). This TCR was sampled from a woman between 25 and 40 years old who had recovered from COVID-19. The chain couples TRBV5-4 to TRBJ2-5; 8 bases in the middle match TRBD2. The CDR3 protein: CASSPKSGGRFGDQYF. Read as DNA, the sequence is TGTGCCAGCAGCCCGAAGTCGGGAGGGAGATTCGGGGACCAGTACTTC.